One and the same sample provided the 29 T cell receptor beta chains below, sequenced in a study of shared clonotypes between healthy human individuals. The table came from immunoSEQ multiplex PCR; TCRdb's copy has only in-frame clones and leaves some out. The sample carries roughly 1,600,000 clones, 97% to 99% recorded once. Specimen: naive CD4+ T cells sorted from blood. Noted subset: CD45RA+ positively selected. These receptors came from a young man in good health.

This clone was detected once. V and J are TRBV7-3 and TRBJ2-3; D call uncertain. Germline CDR1 SGHTA, CDR2 FQGTGA. V lost 1 base to trimming and J lost 2 bases, with 7 bases between them. CDR3 length: 14 residues. CDR3 sequence reads: CASSLNQYTDTQYF. In nucleotides, the CDR3 is TGTGCCAGCAGCTTAAACCAATACACAGATACGCAGTATTTT.

CDR3 bases: TGTGCCAGCAGCCCCAGACCCGGGAGCGACGAGCAGTACTTC. This gives the protein CASSPRPGSDEQYF. V gene TRBV9 combines with J gene TRBJ2-7, with a weak D call TRBD2 (6 bases). Trimming left V 4 bases short and J 5 bases short, with 16 bases between. The germline gives CDR1 SGDLS, CDR2 YYNGEE. The length of the CDR3 is 14 residues.

As for this clone: Other DNA variants within this sample encode the same CDR3. The chain joins TRBV6-1 to TRBJ1-2; possibly TRBD1 for D (5 bases). Trimming left V 1 base short and J 8 bases short, with 8 bases between. The CDR3 runs 12 residues. The germline V gene has CDR1 MNHNS and CDR2 SASEGT. CDR3 protein: CASSEVRGGYTF. CDR3 DNA: TGTGCCAGCAGTGAAGTTCGGGGCGGCTACACCTTC.

The J gene is TRBJ1-2, the V gene TRBV10-3; D remains unclear. The CDR3 contains 16 residues. Trimming pared 0 bases from V and 2 bases from J, leaving 13 bases between. Germline values: CDR1 ENHRY, CDR2 SYGVKD. Here the CDR3 DNA reads TGTGCCATCAGTGAGTCTGAGGGCAGACCGAACTATGGCTACACCTTC. Translating gives CAISESEGRPNYGYTF.

Concerning this clone itself: In the same sample, other DNA sequences code for this CDR3. The gene calls are TRBV29-1 and TRBJ2-5; D is undetermined. The germline CDR1 and CDR2 sequences are SQVTM and ANQGSEA. The CDR3 totals 12 residues. Trimming cost V 3 bases and J 5 bases, with 10 bases left between them. The CDR3 is CSVDRGLETQYF. CDR3 in DNA: TGCAGCGTTGATCGTGGGCTCGAGACCCAGTACTTC.

The count of this clone is one. The V call is TRBV28, the J call TRBJ2-1; 8 bases match TRBD2. The germline V gene has CDR1 MDHEN and CDR2 SYDVKM. This CDR3 comprises 17 residues. V trimming: 3 bases; J trimming: 5 bases; junction bases outside the gene matches: 12. The chain's CDR3 is CASSLILRGLGDNEQFF. The CDR3 coding sequence is TGTGCCAGCAGTTTGATCTTACGGGGACTAGGAGACAATGAGCAGTTCTTC.

The rearrangement uses TRBV6-5 and TRBJ2-7, with D perhaps being TRBD1 or TRBD2 (6 bases each). The CDR3 spans 11 residues. V was shortened by 7 bases and J by 3 bases, with 7 bases between the two germline ends. CDR1 is MNHEY, CDR2 SVGAGI, per germline. CDR3 in amino acids: CASKGGYEQYF. CDR3 DNA sequence: TGTGCCAGCAAGGGGGGCTACGAGCAGTACTTC.

This chain joins TRBV9 and TRBJ2-5; the D gene is possibly TRBD2 (6 bases). The V and J ends lost 0 bases and 1 base respectively, with 10 bases between them. The CDR3 has 15 amino acids. CDR1 and CDR2 (germline): SGDLS, YYNGEE. The CDR3 loop is CASSVGWRVQETQYF. CDR3 DNA sequence: TGTGCCAGCAGCGTAGGCTGGAGGGTCCAAGAGACCCAGTACTTC.

A note on this clone: This CDR3 is also generated by other DNA sequences in the sample. The rearrangement uses TRBV5-1 and TRBJ1-1; no definite D call. The CDR3 loop spans 13 amino acids. Trimming took 0 bases from V and 5 from J, leaving 8 bases between them. Germline V gene lookup returns CDR1 SGHRS and CDR2 YFSETQ. The CDR3 DNA reads as TGCGCCAGCAGCTTGGGAGGTGAAACTGAAGCTTTCTTT. Encoded protein: CASSLGGETEAFF. Looking up the rest from reference TRBV5-1 and TRBJ1-1 gives the full variable domain: KAGVTQTPRYLIKTRGQQVTLSCSPISGHRSVSWYQQTPGQGLQFLFEYFSETQRNKGNFPGRFSGRQFSNSRSEMNVSTLELGDSALYLCASSLGGETEAFFGQGTRLTVV.

This sequence joins TRBV2 and TRBJ1-5; no definite D call. The CDR3 is 14 amino acids. Germline V lookup: CDR1 SNHLY, CDR2 FYNNEI. The germline V and J ends were trimmed by 3 bases and 4 bases, with 10 bases remaining between them. CDR3 amino acids: CASSESRYNQPQHF. DNA for the CDR3: TGTGCCAGCAGTGAGAGCAGGTATAATCAGCCCCAGCATTTT.

This clone came up once. This sequence joins TRBV7-9 and TRBJ2-7; 9 positions match TRBD1. This CDR3 has 13 amino acids. Trimming cost V 5 bases and J 9 bases; bases outside gene matches: 8. CDR1 SEHNR and CDR2 FQNEAQ come from the germline V gene (reference sequence). The CDR3 protein is CASSRGQGSGQYF. The CDR3 region has the DNA TGTGCCAGCAGCCGTGGACAGGGGTCGGGGCAGTACTTC.

V is TRBV6-5 and J is TRBJ2-7, with D maybe TRBD1 (6 bases). The germline V gene has CDR1 MNHEY and CDR2 SVGAGI. Between the trimmed V and J ends, which lost 6 bases and 3 bases, there was a span of 15 bases. There are 14 residues in the CDR3. Here the CDR3 DNA reads TGTGCCAGCAGACGAACACAGGGTCGCTACGAGCAGTACTTC. It specifies CASRRTQGRYEQYF.

The genes are TRBV28 and TRBJ2-7; 10 bases line up with TRBD2. The CDR3 is 14 residues long. The J segment lost 4 bases and the V segment lost 7 bases, leaving 7 bases of the junction unmatched. Per the germline V gene, CDR1 is MDHEN and CDR2 is SYDVKM. The CDR3 nucleotides read TGTGCCAGCAATCCTAGCGGGAGATCATACGAGCAGTACTTC. Translating it yields CASNPSGRSYEQYF. The entire variable domain, with the rest obtained from reference TRBV28 and TRBJ2-7, is as follows: DVKVTQSSRYLVKRTGEKVFLECVQDMDHENMFWYRQDPGLGLRLIYFSYDVKMKEKGDIPEGYSVSREKKERFSLILESASTNQTSMYLCASNPSGRSYEQYFGPGTRLTVT.

In DNA, the CDR3 is TGTGCCAGCAGCCCGGAGGGCCTCACAGATACGCAGTATTTT. Translated, it gives CASSPEGLTDTQYF. This chain links TRBV7-8 with TRBJ2-3; tentative D call: TRBD2 (6 bases). This CDR3 is built from 14 residues. Germline V CDR1 and CDR2: SGHVS, FQNEAQ. Trimming stripped 5 bases from V and 2 bases from J, with 11 bases between. Based on the CDR3 plus reference TRBV7-8 and TRBJ2-3, the full variable domain is GAGVSQSPRYKVAKRGQDVALRCDPISGHVSLFWYQQALGQGPEFLTYFQNEAQLDKSGLPSDRFFAERPEGSVSTLKIQRTQQEDSAVYLCASSPEGLTDTQYFGPGTRLTVL.

This chain joins TRBV14 and TRBJ2-1; 12 bases are a match to TRBD2. The CDR3 has 19 amino acids. The germline CDR1 and CDR2 sequences are SGHDN and FVKESK. Trimming cost V 0 bases and J 3 bases; bases outside gene matches: 9. The CDR3 region has the DNA TGTGCCAGCAGCCAAGATTCGTCTAGCGGGAGGGCGGTCTACAATGAGCAGTTCTTC. Its translation: CASSQDSSSGRAVYNEQFF. Full variable domain (missing parts from reference TRBV14 and TRBJ2-1): EAGVTQFPSHSVIEKGQTVTLRCDPISGHDNLYWYRRVMGKEIKFLLHFVKESKQDESGMPNNRFLAERTGGTYSTLKVQPAELEDSGVYFCASSQDSSSGRAVYNEQFFGPGTRLTVL.

The chain employs TRBV5-1 and TRBJ2-5; D not resolved. Germline loops: CDR1 SGHRS, CDR2 YFSETQ. Deletions cut 3 bases from V and 0 bases from J, with 3 bases between. CDR3 size: 12 residues. CDR3 region: CASSWYQETQYF. The CDR3 DNA is TGCGCCAGCAGCTGGTACCAAGAGACCCAGTACTTC.

CDR3 in amino acids: CASSQGTGQPQHF. For the CDR3, the DNA is TGTGCCAGTAGTCAGGGTACGGGTCAGCCCCAGCATTTT. This rearrangement joins TRBV19 to TRBJ1-5; tentative D call: TRBD1 (5 bases). The CDR3 length is 13 residues. Between the trimmed V and J ends, which lost 5 bases and 6 bases, there was a span of 11 bases. Germline CDR1 and CDR2: LNHDA and SQIVND (reference sequence).

Only one count was recorded for this clone. The rearrangement uses TRBV28 and TRBJ1-5; weak D call: TRBD1 (5 bases). Germline values: CDR1 MDHEN, CDR2 SYDVKM. This CDR3 has 17 residues. The V end lost 7 bases, the J end lost 4 bases, and 23 bases lay between the germline ends. CDR3 amino acids: CASTPPRGRALNQPQHF. The DNA for the CDR3 is TGTGCCAGCACCCCTCCGCGGGGCAGAGCTTTAAATCAGCCCCAGCATTTT.

The chain joins TRBV28 to TRBJ2-3, with TRBD1 identical over 9 bases. The germline V gene encodes CDR1 MDHEN and CDR2 SYDVKM. V was clipped by 7 bases and J by 4 bases; unmatched bases: 6. This CDR3 comprises 14 residues. The CDR3 bases are TGTGCCAGCAACGATGGACAGGGGCCAGATACGCAGTATTTT. Translation gives CASNDGQGPDTQYF.

The chain carries TRBV27 and TRBJ2-1; D is unclear. The CDR3 is made up of 12 amino acids. Trimming removed 7 bases from V and 2 bases from J, with 6 bases in between. The germline V gene encodes CDR1 MNHEY and CDR2 SMNVEV (reference sequence). This CDR3 reads CASTSAYNEQFF. The CDR3, as DNA: TGTGCCAGCACTTCGGCCTACAATGAGCAGTTCTTC.

J is TRBJ1-3 and V is TRBV4-3; no clear D. This CDR3 has 15 residues. Trimming stripped 4 bases from V and 0 bases from J, with 10 bases between. Germline values: CDR1 LGHNA, CDR2 YSLEER. The CDR3 sequence: CASSPGYFSGNTIYF. DNA of the CDR3: TGCGCCAGCAGCCCGGGTTACTTCTCTGGAAACACCATATATTTT.

The rearrangement links TRBV30 to TRBJ1-2; D is unclear. The CDR3 contains 11 residues. V lost 2 bases and J 6 bases, leaving 7 bases between the germline ends. Germline V gene sequence: CDR1 GTSNPN, CDR2 SVGIG (reference sequence). CDR3 protein: CAWSLDDGYTF. The CDR3 DNA is TGTGCCTGGAGTTTAGACGATGGCTACACCTTC.

The chain employs TRBV6-1 and TRBJ1-2; no firm D call. V lost 1 base, J lost 0 bases, and 6 bases lay in between. This CDR3 region has 14 residues. The germline V gene has CDR1 MNHNS and CDR2 SASEGT. The CDR3 region has the DNA TGTGCCAGCAGTGAAGGGTTAGCTAACTATGGCTACACCTTC. Protein: CASSEGLANYGYTF.

On this clone: The identical CDR3 is also encoded by other nucleotide sequences in the sample. The V and J genes are TRBV5-4 and TRBJ2-5; 8 positions match TRBD2. CDR1 is SGHNT, CDR2 YYREEE, per germline (reference sequence). The CDR3 loop spans 14 amino acids. The junction had 0 bases not matched to a gene; V was cut back by 0 bases and J by 2 bases. DNA of the CDR3: TGTGCCAGCAGCTTGGGACTAGCGCAAGAGACCCAGTACTTC. Its translation: CASSLGLAQETQYF.

The chain joins TRBV5-1 to TRBJ1-2; 9 bases are shared with TRBD1. Per the germline V gene, CDR1 is SGHRS and CDR2 is YFSETQ. This CDR3 comprises 15 residues. The V and J ends lost 4 bases and 5 bases, in that order; junction bases with no gene match: 9. In DNA, the CDR3 is TGCGCCAGCAGCGGGGGACAGGGAAGACTTTATGGCTACACCTTC. Protein product: CASSGGQGRLYGYTF.

The J gene is TRBJ1-4, the V gene TRBV28; D unresolved. The CDR3 sequence is 12 residues long. CDR1 is MDHEN, CDR2 SYDVKM, per germline. Trimming shortened V by 11 bases and J by 8 bases, and 15 bases separated the two germline ends. The DNA of the CDR3 is TGTGCCTCCTCCCCCCAGAGGGAAAAACTGTTTTTT. Amino acids: CASSPQREKLFF.

The chain couples TRBV18 to TRBJ2-3; D gene unclear. CDR3 length: 14 residues. The germline V gene encodes CDR1 KGHSH and CDR2 LQKENI. The V end lost 2 bases, the J end lost 0 bases, and 6 bases lay between the germline ends. In DNA, the CDR3 is TGTGCCAGCTCACCAAGAATTAGCACAGATACGCAGTATTTT. It specifies CASSPRISTDTQYF.

This clone was observed once. The chain carries TRBV7-9 and TRBJ2-7, with D perhaps being TRBD1 or TRBD2 (5 bases each). Between the trimmed V and J ends, which lost 6 bases and 7 bases, there was a span of 22 bases. The CDR3 is 15 amino acids. Germline CDR1 and CDR2: SEHNR and FQNEAQ (reference sequence). The DNA of the CDR3 is TGTGCCAGCAGTCTACTCCTGGGACGCACTAGGGAGCAGTACTTC. Protein sequence: CASSLLLGRTREQYF.

This chain uses TRBV6-6 with TRBJ1-1, with 7 bases identical to TRBD1. Germline V CDR1 and CDR2: MNHNY, SVGAGI (reference sequence). J gave up 4 bases and V 6 bases, and 5 bases lay outside the gene matches. The CDR3 runs to 13 residues. CDR3 residues: CASRRQGTTEAFF. Written as DNA, the CDR3 is TGTGCCAGCAGACGACAGGGAACCACTGAAGCTTTCTTT.